The rows below give T cell receptor beta chains drawn from one sample of a study of blood T cell repertoires in COVID-19. Only in-frame clones appear in the TCRdb table, and some are missing; sequencing was by immunoSEQ multiplex PCR. This table holds 320,000 or so clones, roughly 84% found once. Material: PBMCs or T cells enriched from blood (not recorded which). Source of these receptors: a woman in her thirties who had recovered from COVID-19. CDR3s include the opening cysteine and the closing phenylalanine or tryptophan. Fields, in order: V gene, clone size, D gene, J gene, CDR3 protein, CDR3 DNA. D genes are given only for firm matches. Clone size, where shown, is once, few, many, or a class for clones that have expanded.

TRBV11-2,.,.,TRBJ2-3,CASSLEVWDTTDTQYF,TGTGCCAGCAGCTTAGAAGTGTGGGACACCACAGATACGCAGTATTTT
TRBV10-2,once,.,TRBJ1-4,CASKGENEKLFF,TGCGCCAGCAAGGGGGAGAATGAAAAACTGTTTTTT
TRBV10-1,.,TRBD1,TRBJ2-5,CASSERDREETQYF,TGCGCCAGCAGTGAGCGGGACAGGGAAGAGACCCAGTACTTC
TRBV11-2,.,TRBD2,TRBJ2-5,CASSRLANQETQYF,TGTGCCAGCAGCCGACTAGCTAACCAAGAGACCCAGTACTTC
TRBV19,.,TRBD1,TRBJ2-3,CASTLDRGTDTQYF,TGTGCCAGTACCCTTGACAGGGGCACAGATACGCAGTATTTT
TRBV3-1/TRBV3-2,.,.,TRBJ1-2,CASSLALSGADYGYTF,TGTGCCAGCAGCCTGGCCCTGTCGGGAGCCGACTATGGCTACACCTTC
TRBV3-1/TRBV3-2,.,TRBD1,TRBJ1-5,CASSQDPIPRGIPRVQPQHF,TGTGCCAGCAGCCAAGACCCTATTCCCAGGGGGATCCCTCGGGTCCAGCCCCAGCATTTT
TRBV29-1,.,.,TRBJ2-2,CSVARSGELFF,TGCAGCGTTGCTCGGTCCGGGGAGCTGTTTTTT
TRBV28,.,.,TRBJ1-5,CASSLWQGNQPQHF,TGTGCCAGCAGTTTATGGCAGGGGAATCAGCCCCAGCATTTT
TRBV18,.,TRBD1,TRBJ1-1,CASSPPSDRETTFF,TGTGCCAGCTCACCACCTTCGGACAGGGAGACAACTTTCTTT
TRBV15,.,TRBD1,TRBJ1-2,CATSKQGANYGYTF,TGTGCCACCAGCAAACAGGGGGCGAACTATGGCTACACCTTC
TRBV7-2,.,TRBD2,TRBJ2-4,CASSLGLAGARPGYF,TGTGCCAGCAGCCTCGGACTAGCGGGGGCCCGACCCGGGTACTTC
TRBV7-8,.,.,TRBJ1-6,CASSLDGVSSYNSPLHF,TGTGCCAGCAGCTTAGACGGGGTCAGCTCCTATAATTCACCCCTCCACTTT
TRBV9,.,.,TRBJ2-3,CASSVALGGGLTDTQYF,TGTGCCAGCAGCGTAGCTCTGGGGGGGGGCCTCACAGATACGCAGTATTTT
TRBV28,.,TRBD1,TRBJ2-5,CASSSAPGQRTQYF,TGTGCCAGCAGTTCCGCACCGGGACAGCGAACCCAGTACTTC
TRBV28,.,TRBD1,TRBJ1-5,CASRVRDRGINQPQHF,TGTGCCAGCAGAGTCCGGGACAGGGGGATCAATCAGCCCCAGCATTTT
TRBV2,.,.,TRBJ1-1,CASLSQMNTEAFF,TGTGCCAGCTTGTCACAGATGAACACTGAAGCTTTCTTT
TRBV5-1,.,.,TRBJ1-2,CASSLGGGSDGYTF,TGCGCCAGCAGCTTGGGGGGCGGGAGCGATGGCTACACCTTC
TRBV19,.,.,TRBJ1-2,CASSMPDRQSYGYTF,TGTGCCAGTAGTATGCCGGACAGACAGAGCTATGGCTACACCTTC
TRBV19,.,.,TRBJ1-2,CASSTDLANYGYTF,TGTGCCAGTAGTACGGATCTAGCTAACTATGGCTACACCTTC
TRBV15,.,TRBD1,TRBJ2-1,CATSRSFRDRDNEQFF,TGTGCCACCAGCAGATCCTTCAGGGACAGGGACAATGAGCAGTTCTTC
TRBV27,.,TRBD1,TRBJ1-5,CASSSGQGYNQPQHF,TGTGCCAGCAGCTCCGGACAGGGCTACAATCAGCCCCAGCATTTT
TRBV6-5,.,TRBD1,TRBJ1-5,CASRTGGSSNQPQHF,TGTGCCAGCAGAACAGGGGGCAGTAGCAATCAGCCCCAGCATTTT
TRBV30,.,TRBD1,TRBJ1-2,CAWTAGGVGYTF,TGTGCCTGGACAGCAGGGGGCGTTGGCTACACCTTC
TRBV5-1,.,.,TRBJ1-2,CASSPVVGAENYGYTF,TGCGCCAGCAGCCCGGTGGTGGGGGCAGAGAATTATGGCTACACCTTC
TRBV7-2,.,TRBD1,TRBJ1-2,CASSLARDRANYGYTF,TGTGCCAGCAGCTTAGCCCGGGACAGGGCTAACTATGGCTACACCTTC
TRBV6-5,.,.,TRBJ2-7,CASSQGSSYEQYF,TGTGCCAGCAGTCAGGGGAGCTCCTACGAGCAGTACTTC
TRBV7-2,once,TRBD2,TRBJ2-3,CASSSGLAGVSDTQYF,TGTGCCAGCAGCTCGGGACTAGCGGGGGTTTCAGATACGCAGTATTTT
TRBV29-1,.,TRBD1,TRBJ1-1,CSAEGQGATEAFF,TGCAGCGCGGAGGGACAGGGTGCCACTGAAGCTTTCTTT
TRBV7-2,.,TRBD2,TRBJ2-3,CASSPLEGGGAADTQYF,TGTGCCAGCAGCCCCCTGGAAGGCGGGGGGGCGGCAGATACGCAGTATTTT
TRBV29-1,.,.,TRBJ2-1,CSVRTGSSYNEQFF,TGCAGCGTTCGAACAGGGAGCTCCTACAATGAGCAGTTCTTC
TRBV6-6,.,TRBD2,TRBJ2-1,CASSYAGGNYNEQFF,TGTGCCAGCAGTTACGCGGGGGGGAATTACAATGAGCAGTTCTTC
TRBV7-2,.,TRBD2,TRBJ2-3,CASSLDGRGTDTQYF,TGTGCCAGCAGCTTAGATGGGAGGGGCACAGATACGCAGTATTTT
TRBV7-2,.,TRBD2,TRBJ2-7,CASSLGTSGVLLYEQYF,TGTGCCAGCAGCTTAGGGACTAGCGGGGTCCTCCTCTACGAGCAGTACTTC
TRBV13,.,.,TRBJ2-7,CASSFRSSASSYEQYF,TGTGCCAGCAGCTTCCGGTCTAGCGCAAGCTCCTACGAGCAGTACTTC
TRBV28,.,TRBD1,TRBJ1-1,CASSPVPGQGLVEAFF,TGTGCCAGCAGTCCGGTCCCGGGACAGGGGTTGGTTGAAGCTTTCTTT
TRBV21-1,.,.,TRBJ1-2,CASKNTPNYGYTF,TGTGCCAGCAAAAATACTCCCAACTATGGCTACACCTTC
TRBV5-4,.,TRBD1,TRBJ1-1,CASSPGTGVLPEAFF,TGTGCCAGCAGTCCCGGGACAGGGGTCCTACCGGAAGCTTTCTTT
TRBV6-5,.,.,TRBJ2-7,CASSYLRDIPYEQYF,TGTGCCAGCAGTTACCTCCGGGACATACCCTACGAGCAGTACTTC
TRBV2,.,.,TRBJ1-1,CASSVVLRGETEAFF,TGTGCCAGCAGTGTAGTTTTAAGGGGTGAAACTGAAGCTTTCTTT
TRBV5-4,.,.,TRBJ2-1,CASSLPGGGRGNEQFF,TGTGCCAGCAGCTTGCCCGGTGGCGGCAGAGGCAATGAGCAGTTCTTC
TRBV19,.,.,TRBJ2-1,CASSIDSSGYNEQFF,TGTGCCAGTAGTATAGATAGTTCGGGATACAATGAGCAGTTCTTC
TRBV28,.,TRBD1,TRBJ1-2,CASSTGGDGYTF,TGTGCCAGCAGCACAGGGGGAGATGGCTACACCTTC